The entry below describes one T cell receptor beta chain. This clonotype has ten or more counts. Its cognate antigen has yet to be identified. The record has no base qualities; no much larger clone is one base away. The sample comes from a study of T cells in Graves' hyperthyroidism and ophthalmopathy (dated by TCRdb to about 2019). As for the study more broadly: Peripheral blood was sampled at the time of initial diagnosis, prior to any treatment. After sampling, hyperthyroidism patients received methimazole starting at 30 mg daily, and ophthalmopathy patients received high-dose intravenous methylprednisolone. Thyroid tissue and blood T-cell repertoires from six or seven Graves' hyperthyroidism patients were also compared in the study. TCR Vbeta CDR3 sequencing of 120 to 150 peripheral blood samples (over 40 ophthalmopathy, under 80 hyperthyroidism and some 17 progressor patients) is reported in the paper. TCR V-J signatures able to tell the groups apart were searched for in a discovery cohort of about a hundred patients, of whom more than 40 had Graves' ophthalmopathy and some 60 had stable Graves' hyperthyroidism. The 90 to 100 discovery patients were randomly split 7:3 into training and test sets. Prospective prediction of ophthalmopathy was tested in an independent validation cohort of 18 to 20 hyperthyroidism patients and 17 patients who later progressed to ophthalmopathy. Overall results and qualifications from the work: In cross-validation, a model built on a 13 V-J signature told ophthalmopathy apart from stable hyperthyroidism with approximately 91% sensitivity and about 81% specificity, and in testing the same model reached 80%/75%. No statistical method was used to set the sample size in advance, and investigators knew the group allocation. In validation, the model predicted progression to ophthalmopathy a median of approximately 6.3 months before onset, with roughly 71% sensitivity and 72.22% specificity. Most expanded thyroid clonotypes (frequency above 0.001) were also detected in blood, suggesting blood repertoires may reflect thyroid immune responses.

Amplification of TCR beta CDR3 regions was carried out from RNA transcripts. The first round of RT-PCR for the TCR CDR3 was performed with the HTBI primer set and the Qiagen OneStep RT-PCR kit. A second multiplex PCR round built the libraries, followed by size selection and purification. Libraries were sequenced paired-end with 100 bp reads on an Illumina HiSeq2000. The original methods were these. SOAPnuke was used to process the raw data, with reads discarded if the reads contained adapters or uncalled bases, had a mean Phred below 15, or lacked an exact constant-primer or identifier match. High-quality paired reads were merged using COPE v1.2.5, and each unique nucleotide sequence was defined as a clonotype. Clonotypes were aligned to IMGT TRBV, TRBD and TRBJ reference segments using MiTCR v1.1. Only V-J combinations with frequency above 0.0001, covering 99% to 99.2% of repertoires, were analysed. The TCS score was defined as the ratio of F50 (clonal expansion) to E x V (chaos), calculated using BLOSUM62-based TCRdist between CDR3 peptides within each V-J. Welch's t-statistics and random forest reduced around 550 V-J features to 10 to 15, which were used in a naive Bayes classifier (R e1071). In TCRdb, the public reads were trimmed at Q25 with fastp and aligned with MiXCR, with productive beta chains retained. Identical CDR3 proteins give one entry, which carries the most common genes and DNA. These V and J calls derive from TCRdb rather than the authors' analysis. Counted in this sample were 450,000 to 550,000 distinct CDR3 sequences; 24% of them appeared once. The ten biggest clones cover about 11% of the sample.

The CDR3 numbers 15 residues from cysteine through phenylalanine. The read is trimmed to its CDR3 DNA, 45 bases read in frame from base 1. The germline V gene (reference sequence) specifies LNHDA as CDR1 and SQIVND as CDR2. V sheds 3 bases and J sheds 0 bases, leaving 11 bases between their ends. Ophthalmopathy patients had moderately to severely active disease, with a Clinical Activity Score of 3 or more, a NOSPECS grade of 4 or more, and a disease duration of less than 3 months. Patients with uncontrolled infections, other autoimmune diseases, pregnancy or lactation were excluded. Diagnoses were established on the basis of clinical symptoms, serum thyroxine and TRAb, thyroid ultrasound, and orbital computed tomography. PBMCs were separated from 8 to 10 ml of fresh peripheral blood using Ficoll-Paque density gradient centrifugation. Total RNA was extracted using Trizol reagent, and RNA quality was assessed on an Agilent 2100 Bioanalyzer.

The chain uses TRBV19 and TRBJ1-1; the D gene is perhaps TRBD1, on 6 matching bases. The receptor comes from a woman younger than 45 with Graves' ophthalmopathy. The specimen sequenced was blood. The bases are TGTGCCAGTAGTATTGACAGGAGGATGAACACTGAAGCTTTCTTT. It specifies CASSIDRRMNTEAFF.